The source of this TCR beta chain is a study of chemoradiotherapy in HPV16-positive cancers. Across the whole study: Candidate HPV-specific clones and shared TCR motifs came from a couple of HPV16-positive patients.

Notes on this clone: Its cognate antigen is unknown.

Assay used: immunoSEQ multiplex PCR; TCRdb lists only in-frame clones, some missing. The table records several thousand clones, approximately 80% of them present only once. Whole-study findings and limits: Only a couple of HPV16-positive patients supplied the functional HPV-specificity definition. In HPV16-positive patients, HPV-responsive T-cell expansion tracked better recurrence-free survival. Candidate HPV-specific clones and E7-related TCR motifs grew in tumor during treatment.

Trimming shortened V by 2 bases and J by 3 bases, and 8 bases separated the two germline ends. The germline V gene encodes CDR1 SGHRS and CDR2 YFSETQ. The CDR3 length is 13 residues. Collection took place from a patient who underwent chemoradiotherapy. This sequence originates from a human donor with HPV-associated anogenital cancer. This sequence joins TRBV5-1 and TRBJ1-2; D is undetermined. This CDR3 is CASSFTPDYGYTF. CDR3 nucleotides: TGCGCCAGCAGCTTTACCCCAGACTATGGCTACACCTTC.